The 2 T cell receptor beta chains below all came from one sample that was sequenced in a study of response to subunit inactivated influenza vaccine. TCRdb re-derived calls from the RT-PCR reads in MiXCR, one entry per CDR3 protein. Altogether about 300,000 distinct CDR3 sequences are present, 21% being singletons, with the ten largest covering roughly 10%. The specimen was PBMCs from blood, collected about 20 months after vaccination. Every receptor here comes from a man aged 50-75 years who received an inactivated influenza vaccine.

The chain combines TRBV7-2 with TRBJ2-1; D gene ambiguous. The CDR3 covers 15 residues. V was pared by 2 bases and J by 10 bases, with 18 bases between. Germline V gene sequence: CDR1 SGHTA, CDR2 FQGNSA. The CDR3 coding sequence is TGTGCCAGCAGCTTATCGACCAGTGGGCCCAAAGAGCAGTTCTTC. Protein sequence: CASSLSTSGPKEQFF.

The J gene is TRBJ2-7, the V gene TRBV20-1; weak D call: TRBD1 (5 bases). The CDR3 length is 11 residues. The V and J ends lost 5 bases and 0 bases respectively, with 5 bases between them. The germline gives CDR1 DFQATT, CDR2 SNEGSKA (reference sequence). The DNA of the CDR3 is TGCAGTGCTCAGGGCTCCTACGAGCAGTACTTC. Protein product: CSAQGSYEQYF.